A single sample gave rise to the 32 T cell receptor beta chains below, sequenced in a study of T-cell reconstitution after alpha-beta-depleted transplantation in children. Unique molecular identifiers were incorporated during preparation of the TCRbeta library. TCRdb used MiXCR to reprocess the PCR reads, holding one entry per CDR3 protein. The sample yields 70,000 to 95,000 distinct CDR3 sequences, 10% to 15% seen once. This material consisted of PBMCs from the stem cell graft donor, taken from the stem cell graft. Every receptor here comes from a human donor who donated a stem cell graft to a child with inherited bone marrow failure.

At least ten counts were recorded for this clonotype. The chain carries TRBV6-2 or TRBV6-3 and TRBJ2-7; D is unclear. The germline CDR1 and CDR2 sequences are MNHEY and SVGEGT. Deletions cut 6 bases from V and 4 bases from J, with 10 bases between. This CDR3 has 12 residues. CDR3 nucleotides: TGTGCCAGCAGCCGTCCACTGTACGAGCAGTACTTC. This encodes CASSRPLYEQYF.

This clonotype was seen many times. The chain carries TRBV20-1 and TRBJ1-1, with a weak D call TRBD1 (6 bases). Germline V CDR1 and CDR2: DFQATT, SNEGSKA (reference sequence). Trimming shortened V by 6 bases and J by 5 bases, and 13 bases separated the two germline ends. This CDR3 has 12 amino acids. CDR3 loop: CSAPGVGTEAFF. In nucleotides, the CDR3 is TGCAGTGCGCCAGGGGTTGGGACTGAAGCTTTCTTT.

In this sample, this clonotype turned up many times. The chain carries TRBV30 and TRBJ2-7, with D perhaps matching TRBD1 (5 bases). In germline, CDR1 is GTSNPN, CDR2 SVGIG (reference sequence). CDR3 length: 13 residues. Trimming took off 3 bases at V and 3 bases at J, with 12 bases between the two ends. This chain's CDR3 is CAWRVRAGYEQYF. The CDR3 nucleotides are TGTGCCTGGAGGGTCAGGGCCGGCTACGAGCAGTACTTC.

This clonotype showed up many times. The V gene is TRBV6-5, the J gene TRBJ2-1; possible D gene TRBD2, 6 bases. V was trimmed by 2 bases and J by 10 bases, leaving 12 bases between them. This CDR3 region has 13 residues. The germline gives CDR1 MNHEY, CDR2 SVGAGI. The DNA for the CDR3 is TGTGCCAGCAGTTACGGGGGGAAAGGGGAGCAGTTCTTC. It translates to CASSYGGKGEQFF.

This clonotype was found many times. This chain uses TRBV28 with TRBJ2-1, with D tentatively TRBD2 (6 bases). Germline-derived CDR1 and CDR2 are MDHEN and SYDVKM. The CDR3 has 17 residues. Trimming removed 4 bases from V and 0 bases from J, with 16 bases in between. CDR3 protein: CASSSLGGRSSYNEQFF. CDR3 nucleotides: TGTGCCAGCAGTTCCCTCGGGGGTCGTAGCTCCTACAATGAGCAGTTCTTC.

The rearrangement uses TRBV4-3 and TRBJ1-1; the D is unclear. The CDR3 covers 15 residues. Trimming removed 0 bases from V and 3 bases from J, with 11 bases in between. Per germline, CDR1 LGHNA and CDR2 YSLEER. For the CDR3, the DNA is TGCGCCAGCAGCCAAGAACTGGGCTTGGACACTGAAGCTTTCTTT. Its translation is CASSQELGLDTEAFF.

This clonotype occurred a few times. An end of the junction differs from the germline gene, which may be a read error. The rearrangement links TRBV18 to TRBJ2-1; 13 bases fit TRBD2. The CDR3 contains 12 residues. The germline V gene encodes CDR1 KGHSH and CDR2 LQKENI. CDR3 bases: TGTGCCAGCTCACCGGGGGGACTAGCGGGGTCCTTC. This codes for CASSPGGLAGSF.

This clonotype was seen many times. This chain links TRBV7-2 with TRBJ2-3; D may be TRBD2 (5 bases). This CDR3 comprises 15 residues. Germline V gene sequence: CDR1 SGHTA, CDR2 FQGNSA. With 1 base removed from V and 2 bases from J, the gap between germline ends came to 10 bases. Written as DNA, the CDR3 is TGTGCCAGCAGCTTAGGGCGGGTCCCCACAGATACGCAGTATTTT. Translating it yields CASSLGRVPTDTQYF.

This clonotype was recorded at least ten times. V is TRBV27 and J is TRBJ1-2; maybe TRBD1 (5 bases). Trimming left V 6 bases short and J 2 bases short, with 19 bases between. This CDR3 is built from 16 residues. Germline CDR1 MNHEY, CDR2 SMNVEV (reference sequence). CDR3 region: CASSRYPPRGNYGYTF. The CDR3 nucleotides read TGTGCCAGCAGCCGATACCCACCGCGGGGGAACTATGGCTACACCTTC.

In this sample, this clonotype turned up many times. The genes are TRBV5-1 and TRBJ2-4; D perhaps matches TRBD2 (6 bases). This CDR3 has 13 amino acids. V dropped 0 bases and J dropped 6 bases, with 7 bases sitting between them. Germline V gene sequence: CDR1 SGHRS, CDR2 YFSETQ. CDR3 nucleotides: TGCGCCAGCAGCTTGGGCGGGATAAACATTCAGTACTTC. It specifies CASSLGGINIQYF.

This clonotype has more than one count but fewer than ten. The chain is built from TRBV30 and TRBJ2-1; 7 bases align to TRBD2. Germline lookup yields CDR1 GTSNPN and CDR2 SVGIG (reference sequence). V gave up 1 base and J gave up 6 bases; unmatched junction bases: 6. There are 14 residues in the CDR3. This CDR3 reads CAWSAGTTSNEQFF. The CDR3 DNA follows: TGTGCCTGGAGTGCCGGGACTACGAGCAATGAGCAGTTCTTC. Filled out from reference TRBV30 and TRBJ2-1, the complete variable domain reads SQTIHQWPATLVQPVGSPLSLECTVEGTSNPNLYWYRQAAGRGLQLLFYSVGIGQISSEVPQNLSASRPQDRQFILSSKKLLLSDSGFYLCAWSAGTTSNEQFFGPGTRLTVL.

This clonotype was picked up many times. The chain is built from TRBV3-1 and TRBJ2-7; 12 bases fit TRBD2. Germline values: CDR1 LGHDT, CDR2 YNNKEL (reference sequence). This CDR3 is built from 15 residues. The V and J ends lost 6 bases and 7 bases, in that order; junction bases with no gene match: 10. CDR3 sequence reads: CASSLTSGSPGEQYF. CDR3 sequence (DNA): TGTGCCAGCAGTCTGACTAGCGGGAGTCCGGGGGAGCAGTACTTC.

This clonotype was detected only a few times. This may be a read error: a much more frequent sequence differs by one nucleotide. For the CDR3, the DNA is TGTGCCAGCAGCTTAGGGGTAACAGATGCGCAGTATTTT. Translation gives CASSLGVTDAQYF. The chain links TRBV7-8 to TRBJ2-3; D is uncertain. The CDR3 is 13 residues long. Per the germline V gene, CDR1 is SGHVS and CDR2 is FQNEAQ.

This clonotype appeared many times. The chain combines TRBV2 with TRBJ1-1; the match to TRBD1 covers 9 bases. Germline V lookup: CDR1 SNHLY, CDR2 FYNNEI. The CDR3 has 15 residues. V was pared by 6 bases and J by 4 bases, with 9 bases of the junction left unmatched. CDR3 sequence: CASRGTGPIATEAFF. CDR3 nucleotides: TGTGCCAGCAGAGGGACAGGGCCAATCGCCACTGAAGCTTTCTTT.

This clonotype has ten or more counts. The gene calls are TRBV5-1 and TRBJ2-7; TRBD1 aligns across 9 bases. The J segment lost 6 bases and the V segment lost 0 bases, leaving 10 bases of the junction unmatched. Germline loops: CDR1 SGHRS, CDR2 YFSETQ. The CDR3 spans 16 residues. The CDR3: CASSLAGWDRVSEQYF. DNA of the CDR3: TGCGCCAGCAGCTTGGCCGGGTGGGACAGGGTGTCCGAGCAGTACTTC.

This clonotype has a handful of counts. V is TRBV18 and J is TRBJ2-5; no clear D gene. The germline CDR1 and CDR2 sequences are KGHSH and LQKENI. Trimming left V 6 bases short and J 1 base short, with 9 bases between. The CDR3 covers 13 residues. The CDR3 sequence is CASSHGPQETQYF. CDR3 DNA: TGTGCCAGCTCCCACGGACCCCAAGAGACCCAGTACTTC.

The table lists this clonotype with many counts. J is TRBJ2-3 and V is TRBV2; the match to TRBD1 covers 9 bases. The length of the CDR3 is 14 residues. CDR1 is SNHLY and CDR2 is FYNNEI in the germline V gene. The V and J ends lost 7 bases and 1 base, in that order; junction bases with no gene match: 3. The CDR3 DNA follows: TGTGCCAGCAAGGGACAGGGAGGCACAGATACGCAGTATTTT. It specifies CASKGQGGTDTQYF. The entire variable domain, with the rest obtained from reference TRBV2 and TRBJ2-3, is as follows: EPEVTQTPSHQVTQMGQEVILRCVPISNHLYFYWYRQILGQKVEFLVSFYNNEISEKSEIFDDQFSVERPDGSNFTLKIRSTKLEDSAMYFCASKGQGGTDTQYFGPGTRLTVL.

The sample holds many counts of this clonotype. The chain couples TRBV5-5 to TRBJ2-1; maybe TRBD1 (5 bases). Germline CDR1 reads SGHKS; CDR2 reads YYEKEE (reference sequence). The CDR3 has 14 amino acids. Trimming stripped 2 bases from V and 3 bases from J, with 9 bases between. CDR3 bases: TGTGCCAGCAGCTTTCAGGGCTACTACAATGAGCAGTTCTTC. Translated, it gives CASSFQGYYNEQFF.

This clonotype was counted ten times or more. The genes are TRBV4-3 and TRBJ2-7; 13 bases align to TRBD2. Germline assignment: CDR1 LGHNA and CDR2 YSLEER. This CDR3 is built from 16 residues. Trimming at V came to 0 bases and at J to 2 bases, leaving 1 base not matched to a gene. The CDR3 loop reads CASSQDGLAGAYEQYF. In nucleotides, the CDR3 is TGCGCCAGCAGCCAAGATGGACTAGCGGGAGCCTACGAGCAGTACTTC.

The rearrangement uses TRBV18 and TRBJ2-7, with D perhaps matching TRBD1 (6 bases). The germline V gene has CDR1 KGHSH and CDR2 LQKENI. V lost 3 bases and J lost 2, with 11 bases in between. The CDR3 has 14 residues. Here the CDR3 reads CASSPEQGPYEQYF. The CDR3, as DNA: TGTGCCAGCTCACCGGAACAGGGACCCTACGAGCAGTACTTC.

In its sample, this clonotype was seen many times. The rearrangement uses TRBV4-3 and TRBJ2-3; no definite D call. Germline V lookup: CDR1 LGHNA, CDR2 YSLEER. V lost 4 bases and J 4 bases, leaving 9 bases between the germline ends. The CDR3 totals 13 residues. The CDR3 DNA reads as TGCGCCAGCAGCCTGTTCATGGCAGATACGCAGTATTTT. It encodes CASSLFMADTQYF.

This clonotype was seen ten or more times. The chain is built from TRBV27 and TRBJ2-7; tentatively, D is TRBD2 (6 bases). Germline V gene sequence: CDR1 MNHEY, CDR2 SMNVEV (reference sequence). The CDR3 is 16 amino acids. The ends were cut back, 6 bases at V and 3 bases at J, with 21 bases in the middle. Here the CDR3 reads CASRPRVMAGSYEQYF. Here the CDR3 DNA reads TGTGCCAGCAGGCCCCGGGTGATGGCCGGGAGCTACGAGCAGTACTTC.

CDR3: CASSLGRAGQPNTQYF. In nucleotides, the CDR3 is TGTGCCAGCAGCTTAGGAAGGGCAGGCCAGCCGAATACGCAGTATTTT. The chain links TRBV11-3 to TRBJ2-3, with D unresolved. Germline lookup yields CDR1 SGHNT and CDR2 YENEEA. Trimming took off 1 base at V and 7 bases at J, with 18 bases between the two ends. CDR3 length: 16 amino acids.

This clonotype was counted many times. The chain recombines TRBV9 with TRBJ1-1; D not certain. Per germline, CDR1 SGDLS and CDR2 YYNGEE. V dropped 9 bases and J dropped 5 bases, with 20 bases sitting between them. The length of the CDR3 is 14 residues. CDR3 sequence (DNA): TGTGCCACACCGAGGCGACAACGCAAAACTGAAGCTTTCTTT. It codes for CATPRRQRKTEAFF.

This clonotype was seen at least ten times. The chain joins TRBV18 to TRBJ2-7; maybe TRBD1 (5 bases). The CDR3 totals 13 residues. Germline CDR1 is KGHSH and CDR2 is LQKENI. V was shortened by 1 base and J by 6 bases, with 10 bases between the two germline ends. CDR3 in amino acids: CASSPRQGGEQYF. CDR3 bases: TGTGCCAGCTCACCACGCCAGGGTGGCGAGCAGTACTTC.

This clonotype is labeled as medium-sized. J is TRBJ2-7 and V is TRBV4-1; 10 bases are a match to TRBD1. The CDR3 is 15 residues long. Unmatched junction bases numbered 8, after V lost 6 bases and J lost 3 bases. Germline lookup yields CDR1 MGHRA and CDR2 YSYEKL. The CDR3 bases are TGCGCCAGCAGTCACGGACAGGGGGAAGGCTACGAGCAGTACTTC. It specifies CASSHGQGEGYEQYF.

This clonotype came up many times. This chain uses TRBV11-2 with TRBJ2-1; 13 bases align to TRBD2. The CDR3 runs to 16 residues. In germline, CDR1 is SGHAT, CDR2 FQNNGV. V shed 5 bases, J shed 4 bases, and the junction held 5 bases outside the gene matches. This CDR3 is CASSQTSGGQYNEQFF. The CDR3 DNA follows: TGTGCCAGCAGCCAGACTAGCGGGGGGCAATACAATGAGCAGTTCTTC.

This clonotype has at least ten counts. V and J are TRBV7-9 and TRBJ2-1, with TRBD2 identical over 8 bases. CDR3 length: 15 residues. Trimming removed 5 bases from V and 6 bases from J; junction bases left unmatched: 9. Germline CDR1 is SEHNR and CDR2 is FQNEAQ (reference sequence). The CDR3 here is CASSPGLASFNEQFF. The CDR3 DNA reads TGTGCCAGCAGCCCAGGACTAGCAAGCTTCAATGAGCAGTTCTTC.

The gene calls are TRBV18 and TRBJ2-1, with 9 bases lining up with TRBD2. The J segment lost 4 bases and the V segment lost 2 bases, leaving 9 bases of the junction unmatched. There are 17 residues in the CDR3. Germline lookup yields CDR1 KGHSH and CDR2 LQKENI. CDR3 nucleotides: TGTGCCAGCTCACCATTTGTTTCTAGCGGGGCATACAATGAGCAGTTCTTC. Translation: CASSPFVSSGAYNEQFF.

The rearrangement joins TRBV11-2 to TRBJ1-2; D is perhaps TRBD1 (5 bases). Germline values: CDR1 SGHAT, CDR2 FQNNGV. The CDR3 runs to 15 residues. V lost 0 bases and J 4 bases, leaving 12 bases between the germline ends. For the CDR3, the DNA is TGTGCCAGCAGCTTAGATCGGGACGCAACCTATGGCTACACCTTC. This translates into CASSLDRDATYGYTF.

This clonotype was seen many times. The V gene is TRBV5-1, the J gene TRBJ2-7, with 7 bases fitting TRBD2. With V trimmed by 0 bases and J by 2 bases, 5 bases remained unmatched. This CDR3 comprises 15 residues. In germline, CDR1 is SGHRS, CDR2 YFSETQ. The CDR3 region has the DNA TGCGCCAGCAGCTTGGGTCTAGCGGACACCTACGAGCAGTACTTC. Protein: CASSLGLADTYEQYF.

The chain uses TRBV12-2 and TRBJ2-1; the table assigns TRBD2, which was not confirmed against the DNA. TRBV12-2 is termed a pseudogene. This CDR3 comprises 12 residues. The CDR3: CAKNSGYNEQFF. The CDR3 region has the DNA TGTGCAAAAAATAGCGGCTACAATGAGCAGTTCTTC.